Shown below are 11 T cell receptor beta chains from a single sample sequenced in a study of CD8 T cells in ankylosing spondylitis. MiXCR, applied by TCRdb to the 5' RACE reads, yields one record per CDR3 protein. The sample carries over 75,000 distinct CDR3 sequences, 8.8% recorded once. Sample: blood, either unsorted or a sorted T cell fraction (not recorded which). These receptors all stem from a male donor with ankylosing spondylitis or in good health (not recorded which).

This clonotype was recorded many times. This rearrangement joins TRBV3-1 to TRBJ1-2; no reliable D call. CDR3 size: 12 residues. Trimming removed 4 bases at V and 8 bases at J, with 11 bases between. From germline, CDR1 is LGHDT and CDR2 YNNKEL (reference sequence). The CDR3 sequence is CASSLGIGGYTF. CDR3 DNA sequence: TGTGCCAGCAGCCTGGGGATCGGCGGCTACACCTTC.

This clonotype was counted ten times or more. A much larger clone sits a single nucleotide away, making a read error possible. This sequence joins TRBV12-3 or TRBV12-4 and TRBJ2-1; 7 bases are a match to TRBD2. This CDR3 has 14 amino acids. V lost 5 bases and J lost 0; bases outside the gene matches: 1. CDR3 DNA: TGTGCCAGCAGTCGCGGGAGCTCCTACAATGAGCAGTTCTTC. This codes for CASSRGSSYNEQFF.

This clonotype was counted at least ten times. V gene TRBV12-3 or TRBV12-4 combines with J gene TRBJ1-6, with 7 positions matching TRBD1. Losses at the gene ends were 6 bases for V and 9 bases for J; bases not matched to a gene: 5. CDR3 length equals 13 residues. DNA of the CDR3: TGTGCCAGCAGCCAGGGGGTCGTTTCACCCCTCCACTTT. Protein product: CASSQGVVSPLHF.

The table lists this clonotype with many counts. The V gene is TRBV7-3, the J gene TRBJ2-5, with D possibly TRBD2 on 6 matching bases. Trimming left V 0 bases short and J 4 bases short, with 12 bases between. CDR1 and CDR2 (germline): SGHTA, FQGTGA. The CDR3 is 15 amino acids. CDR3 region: CASSLTTRRGETQYF. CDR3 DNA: TGTGCCAGCAGCTTAACGACCAGGAGGGGAGAGACCCAGTACTTC.

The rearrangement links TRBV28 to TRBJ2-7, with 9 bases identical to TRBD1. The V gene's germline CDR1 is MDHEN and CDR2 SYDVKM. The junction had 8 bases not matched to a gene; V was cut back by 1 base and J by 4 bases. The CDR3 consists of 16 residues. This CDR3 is CASSLSQPGQGYEQYF. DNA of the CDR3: TGTGCCAGCAGTTTATCCCAACCGGGACAGGGTTACGAGCAGTACTTC. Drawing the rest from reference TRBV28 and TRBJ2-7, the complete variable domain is DVKVTQSSRYLVKRTGEKVFLECVQDMDHENMFWYRQDPGLGLRLIYFSYDVKMKEKGDIPEGYSVSREKKERFSLILESASTNQTSMYLCASSLSQPGQGYEQYFGPGTRLTVT.

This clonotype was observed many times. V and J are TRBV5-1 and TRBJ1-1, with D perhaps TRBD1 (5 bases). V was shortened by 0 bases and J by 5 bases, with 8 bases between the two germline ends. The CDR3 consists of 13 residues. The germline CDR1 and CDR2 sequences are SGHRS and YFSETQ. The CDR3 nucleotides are TGCGCCAGCAGCTTGGCCAAGGGGACTGAAGCTTTCTTT. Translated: CASSLAKGTEAFF.

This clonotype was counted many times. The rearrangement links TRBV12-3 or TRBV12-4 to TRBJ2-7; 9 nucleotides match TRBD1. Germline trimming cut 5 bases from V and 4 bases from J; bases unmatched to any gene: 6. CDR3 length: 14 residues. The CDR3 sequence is CASSHGQGRYEQYF. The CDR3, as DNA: TGTGCCAGCAGTCACGGACAGGGGCGTTACGAGCAGTACTTC.

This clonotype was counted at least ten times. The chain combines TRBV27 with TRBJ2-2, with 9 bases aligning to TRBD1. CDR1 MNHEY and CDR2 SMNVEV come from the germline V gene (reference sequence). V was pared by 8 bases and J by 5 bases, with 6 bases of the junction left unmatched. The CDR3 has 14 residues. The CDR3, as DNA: TGTGCCAGCGGCTCCGGGACAGGGACCGGGGAGCTGTTTTTT. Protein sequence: CASGSGTGTGELFF.

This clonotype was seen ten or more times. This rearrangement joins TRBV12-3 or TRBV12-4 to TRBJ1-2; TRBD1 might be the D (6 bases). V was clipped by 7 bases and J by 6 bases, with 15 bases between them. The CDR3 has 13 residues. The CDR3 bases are TGTGCCAGCACCACCCACGGACAGCATGGCTACACCTTC. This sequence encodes CASTTHGQHGYTF.

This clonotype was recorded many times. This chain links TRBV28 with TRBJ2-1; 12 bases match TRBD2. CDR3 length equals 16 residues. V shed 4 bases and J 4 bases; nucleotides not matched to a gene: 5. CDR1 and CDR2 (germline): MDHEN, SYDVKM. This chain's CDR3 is CASSSALAGGYNEQFF. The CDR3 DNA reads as TGTGCCAGCAGTTCCGCACTAGCGGGGGGTTACAATGAGCAGTTCTTC.

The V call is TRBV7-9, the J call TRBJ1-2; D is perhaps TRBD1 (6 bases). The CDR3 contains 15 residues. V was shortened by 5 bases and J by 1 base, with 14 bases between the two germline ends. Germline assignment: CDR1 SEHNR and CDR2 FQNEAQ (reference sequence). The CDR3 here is CASSMDSSLNYGYTF. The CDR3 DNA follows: TGTGCCAGCAGCATGGACAGTTCTCTTAACTATGGCTACACCTTC.